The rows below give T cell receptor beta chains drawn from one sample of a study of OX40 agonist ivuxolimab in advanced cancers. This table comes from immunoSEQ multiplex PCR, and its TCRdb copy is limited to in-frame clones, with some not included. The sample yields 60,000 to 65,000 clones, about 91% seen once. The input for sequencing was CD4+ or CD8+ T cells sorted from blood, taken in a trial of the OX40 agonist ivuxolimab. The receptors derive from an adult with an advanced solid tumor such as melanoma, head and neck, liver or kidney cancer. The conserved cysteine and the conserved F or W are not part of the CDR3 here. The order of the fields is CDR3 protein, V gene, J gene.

CDR3: ASSLALWGASVLT; V: TRBV11-2; J: TRBJ2-6
CDR3: ASLGQKNTEAF; V: TRBV18; J: TRBJ1-1
CDR3: ASSRTGLNQPQH; V: TRBV7-2; J: TRBJ1-5
CDR3: ASLPGELF; V: TRBV6-9; J: TRBJ2-2
CDR3: ASSLAGRAEQY; V: TRBV11-2; J: TRBJ2-7
CDR3: ASSLSGVEDTQY; V: TRBV5-1; J: TRBJ2-3
CDR3: ASSLQTGTLSEQY; V: TRBV5-1; J: TRBJ2-7
CDR3: ASSDPGLAGADTQY; V: TRBV10-1; J: TRBJ2-3
CDR3: ASISGGSGSYEQY; V: TRBV6-5; J: TRBJ2-7
CDR3: ASIGDSGNMNEQF; V: TRBV19; J: TRBJ2-1
CDR3: ASSQGTSGSTGELF; V: TRBV4-3; J: TRBJ2-2
CDR3: ASTTGDSGNTIY; V: TRBV5-1; J: TRBJ1-3
CDR3: ASSEAQGSNQPQH; V: TRBV6-1; J: TRBJ1-5
CDR3: ASSSQTEYNEQF; V: TRBV11-2; J: TRBJ2-1
CDR3: ASSFRAGPGNTIY; V: TRBV7-6; J: TRBJ1-3
CDR3: ASSPGTSGTDTQY; V: TRBV10-1; J: TRBJ2-3
CDR3: ASSRPSHTGELF; V: TRBV11-3; J: TRBJ2-2
CDR3: ASSGAGAGDEQY; V: TRBV6-1; J: TRBJ2-7
CDR3: ASSPGVAAGNLPDTQY; V: TRBV7-9; J: TRBJ2-3
CDR3: ASSPTPTSGKYEQY; V: TRBV18; J: TRBJ2-7
CDR3: ASTLDRAYGYT; V: TRBV7-2; J: TRBJ1-2
CDR3: ASSPSGSAGQPQH; V: TRBV18; J: TRBJ1-5
CDR3: ASSYSSSYEQY; V: TRBV6-5; J: TRBJ2-7
CDR3: AWSPNLGETQY; V: TRBV30; J: TRBJ2-5
CDR3: SVGGLAGVEQY; V: TRBV29-1; J: TRBJ2-7
CDR3: AISDFGNTIY; V: TRBV10-3; J: TRBJ1-3
CDR3: SVLGTAKRGNNEQF; V: TRBV29-1; J: TRBJ2-1
CDR3: ASLPRRERANVLT; V: TRBV6-5; J: TRBJ2-6
CDR3: ASSVVTDGYT; V: TRBV9; J: TRBJ1-2
CDR3: ASSKGGFGTDTQY; V: TRBV5-4; J: TRBJ2-3
CDR3: ASSQILVRVGHQPQH; V: TRBV23-1; J: TRBJ1-5
CDR3: ASSEVVQGEKLF; V: TRBV28; J: TRBJ1-4
CDR3: ASITDSDQETQY; V: TRBV2; J: TRBJ2-5
CDR3: ASSKIHVTNYGYT; V: TRBV21-1; J: TRBJ1-2
CDR3: ASSGASGKSSIQY; V: TRBV2; J: TRBJ2-4
CDR3: ASSPGGDSLSEPQH; V: TRBV5-1; J: TRBJ1-5
CDR3: ASRPLASGELF; V: TRBV19; J: TRBJ2-2
CDR3: ATSSAGQQETQY; V: TRBV13; J: TRBJ2-5
CDR3: ASTGTPAETQY; V: TRBV25-1; J: TRBJ2-5
CDR3: ASSLDLNTEAF; V: TRBV5-5; J: TRBJ1-1
CDR3: ASSQFDRSSTDTQY; V: TRBV18; J: TRBJ2-3
CDR3: ASSEEGVGSYEQY; V: TRBV9; J: TRBJ2-7
CDR3: ASTAAGTGVVGTEAF; V: TRBV11-3; J: TRBJ1-1
CDR3: ASSQTGTSGRNEQY; V: TRBV5-1; J: TRBJ2-7
CDR3: ASSLGTGLGYGYT; V: TRBV5-4; J: TRBJ1-2
CDR3: ASSPPTDTQY; V: TRBV18; J: TRBJ2-3
CDR3: AWSGLAATYEQY; V: TRBV30; J: TRBJ2-7
CDR3: ASSRDPRGRTGELF; V: TRBV5-8; J: TRBJ2-2
CDR3: ASGPQGTPQETQY; V: TRBV2; J: TRBJ2-5
CDR3: ASSVAVGEGDTQY; V: TRBV9; J: TRBJ2-3
CDR3: AISESGRVYEQY; V: TRBV10-3; J: TRBJ2-7
CDR3: ASSLAWASGRDEQF; V: TRBV5-6; J: TRBJ2-1
CDR3: ASSTSGRRNEQF; V: TRBV2; J: TRBJ2-1
CDR3: ASNRVDSNQPQH; V: TRBV6-5; J: TRBJ1-5
CDR3: ASSLDRIGGVTEAF; V: TRBV11-2; J: TRBJ1-1
CDR3: ASSLSGLGYT; V: TRBV5-1; J: TRBJ1-2
CDR3: ASSPGQGAF; V: TRBV7-9; J: TRBJ1-1
CDR3: ASSLSRSGLAGSTDTQY; V: TRBV7-9; J: TRBJ2-3
CDR3: AIRDSNQPQH; V: TRBV10-3; J: TRBJ1-5
CDR3: ASSKLAGGYNEQF; V: TRBV5-1; J: TRBJ2-1